This T cell receptor beta chain came from a study of vaccination and CD4 T cells after COVID-19. Cultured CD4+ T cells had their DNA profiled by the Oncomine TCR Beta short-read assay. TCRdb called the PCR reads again in MiXCR, with one record for every CDR3 protein. This table has 19,000 or so distinct CDR3 sequences, about four fifths appearing once. V shed 1 base, J shed 8 bases, and the junction held 10 bases outside the gene matches. The CDR3 sequence is 15 residues long. CDR1 and CDR2 from the germline V gene are DFQATT and SNEGSKA (reference sequence). This clonotype came up once. Its specificity is unknown. The sample's treatment: roughly ten-day PBMC culture with coronavirus spike peptide pools or control peptides (ViraFEST assay).

The sequencing here drew on CD4+ T cells from blood, cultured in vitro, taken after SARS-CoV-2 vaccination. The receptor was derived from a human donor who received a COVID-19 vaccine. The genes are TRBV20-1 and TRBJ1-4; 7 bases align to TRBD1. CDR3 sequence (DNA): TGCAGTGCTAGAGGAGGACAGGATGTTGTGGAAAAACTGTTTTTT. Its translation: CSARGGQDVVEKLFF.